The sequence of this TCR beta chain was determined in a study of blood T cell dynamics during melanoma immunotherapy. The time point here: pre-treatment baseline. The assay received all extracted DNA from sorted CD8+ subsets. Profiled with immunoSEQ multiplex PCR; TCRdb holds only in-frame clones, not every one. The sample carries 13,000 or so clones, approximately 90% recorded once. Per the germline V gene, CDR1 is MDHEN and CDR2 is SYDVKM. V lost 5 bases, J lost 4 bases, and 14 bases lay in between. This CDR3 is built from 15 residues. This specimen consisted of effector memory CD8+ T cells from blood, obtained from a patient treated with checkpoint blockade. This sequence joins TRBV28 and TRBJ2-2; D possibly corresponds to TRBD1 (6 bases). The sequence was obtained from a human donor with melanoma. CDR3 DNA: TGTGCCAGCAGTCTATCAGGGGCGGGCACCGGGGAGCTGTTTTTT. Protein product: CASSLSGAGTGELFF.